A single sample gave rise to the 23 T cell receptor beta chains below, sequenced in a study of blood T cell repertoires in COVID-19. Libraries were prepared by immunoSEQ multiplex PCR; TCRdb keeps only in-frame clonotypes and omits some of them. Among some 160,000 clones listed, around 87% were seen once. The sample consisted of peripheral blood. The origin of the receptors is a woman in her sixties with active COVID-19.

V is TRBV27 and J is TRBJ1-4; 7 positions match TRBD1. With V trimmed by 6 bases and J by 8 bases, 9 bases remained unmatched. The CDR3 consists of 14 residues. CDR1 and CDR2 from the germline V gene are MNHEY and SMNVEV (reference sequence). The CDR3 nucleotides read TGTGCCAGCAGAAGAGGGGGCTTATCAGAAAAACTGTTTTTT. Protein product: CASRRGGLSEKLFF.

This clone was observed a single time. This chain uses TRBV10-1 with TRBJ2-1; the D gene is possibly TRBD2 (5 bases). Trimming removed 0 bases from V and 2 bases from J, with 14 bases in between. CDR1 and CDR2 (germline): WNHNN, SYGVQD (reference sequence). The CDR3 spans 17 residues. DNA of the CDR3: TGCGCCAGCAGTGAGTCAGATAGCGAGAACACCTACAATGAGCAGTTCTTC. Amino acid sequence: CASSESDSENTYNEQFF.

The chain couples TRBV19 to TRBJ2-2; TRBD2 matches 8 bases. The CDR3 covers 17 residues. V trimming: 4 bases; J trimming: 4 bases; junction bases outside the gene matches: 11. The germline CDR1 and CDR2 sequences are LNHDA and SQIVND (reference sequence). CDR3 sequence (DNA): TGTGCCAGTAGTACTCAAAAGGGTCTAGCGGGCACCGGGGAGCTGTTTTTT. This gives the protein CASSTQKGLAGTGELFF.

The chain combines TRBV7-2 with TRBJ1-4; D gene uncertain. Between the trimmed V and J ends, which lost 5 bases and 5 bases, there was a span of 24 bases. The CDR3 runs to 18 residues. Germline V gene lookup returns CDR1 SGHTA and CDR2 FQGNSA. CDR3 nucleotides: TGTGCCAGCAGCCCAGGACGTGGCCCGGGGAGATTCAATGAAAAACTGTTTTTT. Its translation is CASSPGRGPGRFNEKLFF.

V usage is TRBV9 and J usage is TRBJ2-5; D might be TRBD2 (6 bases). The CDR3 covers 15 residues. Trimming removed 2 bases at V and 3 bases at J, with 14 bases between. The germline V gene has CDR1 SGDLS and CDR2 YYNGEE. In nucleotides, the CDR3 is TGTGCCAGCAGCGTGGTAGATGGCGGGAAAGAGACCCAGTACTTC. This encodes CASSVVDGGKETQYF.

The V call is TRBV2, the J call TRBJ1-3; D not resolved. This CDR3 contains 15 residues. Trimming cost V 4 bases and J 3 bases, with 13 bases left between them. Germline CDR1 and CDR2: SNHLY and FYNNEI. CDR3 region: CASSGDDLGGNTIYF. In DNA, the CDR3 is TGTGCCAGCAGTGGAGATGACTTGGGTGGAAACACCATATATTTT.

The genes are TRBV9 and TRBJ2-6; a weak D match, TRBD1 (5 bases). The CDR3 has 19 amino acids. V lost 7 bases and J 0 bases, leaving 23 bases between the germline ends. Germline lookup yields CDR1 SGDLS and CDR2 YYNGEE. The CDR3: CASRPGQGILGSGANVLTF. As DNA, the CDR3 is TGTGCCAGCCGACCCGGGCAGGGAATATTGGGCTCTGGGGCCAACGTCCTGACTTTC.

In DNA form, the CDR3 reads TGTGCCACCAGTGATAGGGCGACAGGCTATCAGCCCCAGCATTTT. It is translated as CATSDRATGYQPQHF. The J gene is TRBJ1-5, the V gene TRBV24-1, with D possibly TRBD1 on 6 matching bases. The CDR3 has 15 residues. Trimming pared 3 bases from V and 5 bases from J, leaving 13 bases between. CDR1 is KGHDR and CDR2 is SFDVKD in the germline V gene.

The chain uses TRBV28 and TRBJ1-2, with a possible D match to TRBD1 (5 bases). CDR3 length equals 13 residues. Germline CDR1 is MDHEN and CDR2 is SYDVKM. V was trimmed by 2 bases and J by 4 bases, leaving 8 bases between them. The chain's CDR3 is CASSLGHRYGYTF. The CDR3 DNA reads as TGTGCCAGCAGTTTAGGACACCGCTATGGCTACACCTTC.

The chain links TRBV6-4 to TRBJ2-2; the match to TRBD2 covers 12 bases. The J segment lost 0 bases and the V segment lost 9 bases, leaving 5 bases of the junction unmatched. Germline lookup yields CDR1 MRHNA and CDR2 SNTAGT. This CDR3 has 16 residues. CDR3 loop: CASRLAGDPNTGELFF. The CDR3 coding sequence is TGTGCCAGTAGACTAGCGGGAGACCCGAACACCGGGGAGCTGTTTTTT.

The J gene is TRBJ2-2, the V gene TRBV7-6, with 13 bases fitting TRBD2. V was clipped by 5 bases and J by 9 bases; unmatched bases: 15. Germline lookup yields CDR1 SGHVS and CDR2 FNYEAQ. This CDR3 has 18 residues. The CDR3 nucleotides read TGTGCCAGCAGCCTCCTCCCCGGGACTAGCGGGATGGCCTGGGAGCTGTTTTTT. It codes for CASSLLPGTSGMAWELFF.

Concerning this clone itself: Other DNA variants within this sample encode the same CDR3. This sequence joins TRBV3-1 (or the pseudogene TRBV3-2) and TRBJ2-7; D is unresolved. The V end was cut by 4 bases, the J end by 3 bases, with 4 bases between. Germline CDR1 reads LGHDT; CDR2 reads YNNKEL (reference sequence). The CDR3 contains 11 residues. CDR3 amino acids: CASSLLYEQYF. DNA of the CDR3: TGTGCCAGCAGCCTACTCTACGAGCAGTACTTC.

The V and J genes are TRBV24-1 and TRBJ2-3; 10 nucleotides line up with TRBD2. Germline V gene lookup returns CDR1 KGHDR and CDR2 SFDVKD. This CDR3 is 17 amino acids long. V dropped 3 bases and J dropped 4; count of bases not matched to a gene: 9. This CDR3 is CATSDPTSGFKADTQYF. DNA for the CDR3: TGTGCCACCAGTGATCCGACTAGCGGGTTCAAGGCAGATACGCAGTATTTT.

The chain uses TRBV28 and TRBJ2-1; 8 nucleotides line up with TRBD2. The length of the CDR3 is 16 residues. J lost 0 bases, V lost 7 bases, and 8 bases had no gene match. Germline CDR1 and CDR2: MDHEN and SYDVKM. The CDR3 is CASTPFGTSSYNEQFF. The CDR3 DNA reads TGTGCCAGCACCCCTTTCGGGACTAGCTCCTACAATGAGCAGTTCTTC.

This clone has a single count. The V call is TRBV5-1, the J call TRBJ1-2, with 8 positions matching TRBD1. This CDR3 has 15 amino acids. Germline V CDR1 and CDR2: SGHRS, YFSETQ. The J segment lost 5 bases and the V segment lost 0 bases, leaving 6 bases of the junction unmatched. This CDR3 reads CASSLGTGSRYGYTF. The CDR3 DNA is TGCGCCAGCAGCTTGGGGACAGGGAGTCGGTATGGCTACACCTTC.

The J gene is TRBJ2-4, the V gene TRBV28; 11 bases line up with TRBD2. The junction had 14 bases not matched to a gene; V was cut back by 5 bases and J by 8 bases. The CDR3 has 17 residues. The V gene's germline CDR1 is MDHEN and CDR2 SYDVKM. The CDR3 protein is CASSPTSGRRWGDIQYF. For the CDR3, the DNA is TGTGCCAGCAGTCCCACTAGCGGGAGAAGGTGGGGGGACATTCAGTACTTC.

The rearrangement links TRBV18 to TRBJ1-2, with 7 bases matching TRBD1. CDR1 KGHSH and CDR2 LQKENI come from the germline V gene. The J segment lost 3 bases and the V segment lost 3 bases, leaving 16 bases of the junction unmatched. This CDR3 is built from 18 residues. The CDR3 DNA follows: TGTGCCAGCTCACCCATGAATTGGGCGACAGGGAGTCACTATGGCTACACCTTC. Its translation is CASSPMNWATGSHYGYTF.

The chain joins TRBV7-2 to TRBJ1-2; D remains unclear. V lost 2 bases and J 0 bases, leaving 10 bases between the germline ends. The CDR3 totals 15 residues. Looked up from germline, CDR1 is SGHTA and CDR2 is FQGNSA. The CDR3 sequence is CASSLPQASNYGYTF. In nucleotides, the CDR3 is TGTGCCAGCAGCTTACCCCAGGCCTCTAACTATGGCTACACCTTC. Supplemented by reference TRBV7-2 and TRBJ1-2, the full variable domain reads GAGVSQSPSNKVTEKGKDVELRCDPISGHTALYWYRQSLGQGLEFLIYFQGNSAPDKSGLPSDRFSAERTGGSVSTLTIQRTQQEDSAVYLCASSLPQASNYGYTFGSGTRLTVV.

The CDR3 loop is CASSLVWTSFTDTQYF. For the CDR3, the DNA is TGTGCCAGCAGCTTAGTATGGACTAGCTTCACAGATACGCAGTATTTT. This chain joins TRBV7-9 and TRBJ2-3; the match to TRBD2 covers 8 bases. In germline, CDR1 is SEHNR, CDR2 FQNEAQ (reference sequence). V trimming: 1 base; J trimming: 2 bases; junction bases outside the gene matches: 5. This CDR3 is built from 16 residues.

This chain's CDR3 is CATSRWAGLGNTIYF. As DNA, the CDR3 is TGTGCCACCAGCAGGTGGGCGGGTTTGGGAAACACCATATATTTT. The rearrangement joins TRBV15 to TRBJ1-3; D unresolved. Germline V gene sequence: CDR1 LNHNV, CDR2 YYDKDF (reference sequence). V was trimmed by 3 bases and J by 4 bases, leaving 13 bases between them. The CDR3 extends over 15 amino acids. The complete variable domain, with remaining parts taken from reference TRBV15 and TRBJ1-3, reads DAMVIQNPRYQVTQFGKPVTLSCSQTLNHNVMYWYQQKSSQAPKLLFHYYDKDFNNEADTPDNFQSRRPNTSFCFLDIRSPGLGDTAMYLCATSRWAGLGNTIYFGEGSWLTVV.

V gene TRBV30 combines with J gene TRBJ2-6; 9 bases are shared with TRBD1. Germline V lookup: CDR1 GTSNPN, CDR2 SVGIG (reference sequence). Trimming at V came to 4 bases and at J to 2 bases, leaving 6 bases not matched to a gene. The CDR3 is made up of 16 amino acids. DNA for the CDR3: TGTGCCTGGAACCGGGACAGGGTGCCTGGGGCCAACGTCCTGACTTTC. This sequence encodes CAWNRDRVPGANVLTF.

J is TRBJ2-7 and V is TRBV4-2; 10 nucleotides line up with TRBD1. CDR1 is LGHNA and CDR2 is YNFKEQ in the germline V gene. J was trimmed by 6 bases and V by 2 bases; bases with no gene match: 4. The CDR3 is made up of 14 amino acids. The CDR3 bases are TGTGCCAGCAGCCAACCGGGACAGGGGCCCGAGCAGTACTTC. Translated: CASSQPGQGPEQYF.

The gene calls are TRBV3-1 (or the pseudogene TRBV3-2) and TRBJ2-1; 9 bases are a match to TRBD2. J was trimmed by 3 bases and V by 4 bases; bases with no gene match: 4. The CDR3 has 15 amino acids. The germline V gene has CDR1 LGHDT and CDR2 YNNKEL (reference sequence). The CDR3 DNA reads as TGTGCCAGCAGCCCGGTAGCGGGAGTCTACAATGAGCAGTTCTTC. It specifies CASSPVAGVYNEQFF.